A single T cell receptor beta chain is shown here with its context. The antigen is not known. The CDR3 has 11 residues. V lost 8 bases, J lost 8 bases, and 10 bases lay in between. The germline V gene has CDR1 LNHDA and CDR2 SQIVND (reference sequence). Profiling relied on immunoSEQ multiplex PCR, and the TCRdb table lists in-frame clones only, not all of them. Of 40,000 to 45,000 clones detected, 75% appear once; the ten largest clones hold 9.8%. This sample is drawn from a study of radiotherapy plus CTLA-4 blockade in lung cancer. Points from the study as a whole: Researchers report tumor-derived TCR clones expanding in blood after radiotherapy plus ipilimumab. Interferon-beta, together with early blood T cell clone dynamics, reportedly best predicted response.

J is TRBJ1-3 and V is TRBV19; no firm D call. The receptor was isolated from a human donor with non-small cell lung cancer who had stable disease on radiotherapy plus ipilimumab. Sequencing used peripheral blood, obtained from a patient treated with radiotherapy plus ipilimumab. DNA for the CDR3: TGTGCCAGTCAAGTCGGGTACACCATATATTTT. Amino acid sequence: CASQVGYTIYF. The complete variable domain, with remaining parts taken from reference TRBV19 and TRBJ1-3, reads DGGITQSPKYLFRKEGQNVTLSCEQNLNHDAMYWYRQDPGQGLRLIYYSQIVNDFQKGDIAEGYSVSREKKESFPLTVTSAQKNPTAFYLCASQVGYTIYFGEGSWLTVV.